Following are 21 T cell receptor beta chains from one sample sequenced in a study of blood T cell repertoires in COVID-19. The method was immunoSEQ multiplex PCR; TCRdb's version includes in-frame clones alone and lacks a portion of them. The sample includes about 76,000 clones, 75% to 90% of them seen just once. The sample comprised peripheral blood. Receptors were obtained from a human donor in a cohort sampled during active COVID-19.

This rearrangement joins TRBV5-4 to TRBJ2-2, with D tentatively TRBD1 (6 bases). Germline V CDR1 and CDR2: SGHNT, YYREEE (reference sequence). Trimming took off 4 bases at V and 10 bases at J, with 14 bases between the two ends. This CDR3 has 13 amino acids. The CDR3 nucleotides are TGTGCCAGCAGCCTATCTCCGGGACAGGAGCTGTTTTTT. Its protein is CASSLSPGQELFF.

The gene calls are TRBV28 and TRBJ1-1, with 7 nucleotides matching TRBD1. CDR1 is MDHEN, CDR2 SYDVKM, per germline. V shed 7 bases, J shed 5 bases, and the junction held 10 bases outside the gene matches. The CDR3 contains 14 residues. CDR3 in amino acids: CASTVTGSRTEAFF. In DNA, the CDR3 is TGTGCCAGCACCGTGACAGGGTCGAGGACTGAAGCTTTCTTT.

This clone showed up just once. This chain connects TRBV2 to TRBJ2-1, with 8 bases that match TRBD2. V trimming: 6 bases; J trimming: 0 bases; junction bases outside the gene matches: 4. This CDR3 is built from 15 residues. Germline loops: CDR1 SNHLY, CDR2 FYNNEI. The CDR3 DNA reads TGTGCCAGCAGAACTAGCGGAGGCTCCTACAATGAGCAGTTCTTC. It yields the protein CASRTSGGSYNEQFF.

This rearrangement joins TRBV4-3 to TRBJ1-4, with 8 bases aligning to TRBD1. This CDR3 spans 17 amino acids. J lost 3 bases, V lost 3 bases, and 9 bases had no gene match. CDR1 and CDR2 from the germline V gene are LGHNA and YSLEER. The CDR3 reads CASSQGNSDRANEKLFF. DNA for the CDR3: TGCGCCAGCAGCCAGGGGAATTCGGACAGGGCTAATGAAAAACTGTTTTTT.

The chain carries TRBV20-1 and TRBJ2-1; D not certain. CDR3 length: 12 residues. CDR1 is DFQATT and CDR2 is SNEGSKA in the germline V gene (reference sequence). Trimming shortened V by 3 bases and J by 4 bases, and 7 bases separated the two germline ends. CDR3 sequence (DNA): TGCAGTGCTAGTCCTCGGTACAATGAGCAGTTCTTC. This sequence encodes CSASPRYNEQFF.

The CDR3: CSVGGTVGEQYF. Written as DNA, the CDR3 is TGCAGCGTTGGCGGGACAGTCGGCGAGCAGTACTTC. This rearrangement joins TRBV29-1 to TRBJ2-7; tentative D call: TRBD1 (7 bases). Germline V gene data show CDR1 as SQVTM and CDR2 as ANQGSEA. V lost 4 bases, J lost 6 bases, and 13 bases lay in between. The CDR3 is 12 residues long.

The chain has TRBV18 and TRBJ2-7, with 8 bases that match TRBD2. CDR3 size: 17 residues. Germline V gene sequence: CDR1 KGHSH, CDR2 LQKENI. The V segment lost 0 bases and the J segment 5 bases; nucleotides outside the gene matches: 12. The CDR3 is CASSPPGGSGSNHEQYF. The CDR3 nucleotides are TGTGCCAGCTCACCACCGGGGGGAAGCGGGAGTAACCACGAGCAGTACTTC.

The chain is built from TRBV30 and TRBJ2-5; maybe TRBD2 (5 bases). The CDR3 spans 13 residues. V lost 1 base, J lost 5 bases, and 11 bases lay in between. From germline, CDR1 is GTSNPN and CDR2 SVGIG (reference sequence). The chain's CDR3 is CAWSEKGGETQYF. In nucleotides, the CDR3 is TGTGCCTGGAGTGAGAAGGGCGGGGAGACCCAGTACTTC.

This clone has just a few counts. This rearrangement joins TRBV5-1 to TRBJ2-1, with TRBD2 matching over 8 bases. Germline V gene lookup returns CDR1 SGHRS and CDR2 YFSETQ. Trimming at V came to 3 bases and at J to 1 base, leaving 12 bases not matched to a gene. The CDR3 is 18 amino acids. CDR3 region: CASSWPRGGRRSYNEQFF. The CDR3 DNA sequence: TGCGCCAGCAGCTGGCCTCGGGGCGGGAGGAGGTCCTACAATGAGCAGTTCTTC.

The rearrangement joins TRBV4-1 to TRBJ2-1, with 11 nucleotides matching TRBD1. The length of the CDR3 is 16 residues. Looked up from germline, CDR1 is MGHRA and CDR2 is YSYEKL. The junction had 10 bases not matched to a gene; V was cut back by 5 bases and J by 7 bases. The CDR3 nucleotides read TGCGCCAGCAGCTCCTTTGGACAGGGGGCTCATAATGAGCAGTTCTTC. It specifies CASSSFGQGAHNEQFF.

The CDR3 sequence is CASSLQGYEQYF. The CDR3 DNA reads as TGTGCCAGCAGTCTCCAGGGCTACGAGCAGTACTTC. The chain joins TRBV28 to TRBJ2-7; the D gene is possibly TRBD1 (5 bases). Between the trimmed V and J ends, which lost 5 bases and 3 bases, there was a span of 8 bases. Germline-derived CDR1 and CDR2 are MDHEN and SYDVKM. The CDR3 covers 12 residues.

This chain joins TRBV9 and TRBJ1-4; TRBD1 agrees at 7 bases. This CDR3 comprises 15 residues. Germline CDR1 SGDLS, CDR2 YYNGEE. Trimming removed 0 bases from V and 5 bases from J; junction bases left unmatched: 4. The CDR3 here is CASSVATGENEKLFF. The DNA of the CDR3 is TGTGCCAGCAGCGTAGCCACAGGGGAAAATGAAAAACTGTTTTTT.

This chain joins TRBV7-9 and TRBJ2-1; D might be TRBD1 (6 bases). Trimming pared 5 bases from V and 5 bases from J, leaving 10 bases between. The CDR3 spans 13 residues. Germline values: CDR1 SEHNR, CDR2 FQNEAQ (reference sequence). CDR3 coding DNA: TGTGCCAGCAGCCAAGGGGGAAACAATGAGCAGTTCTTC. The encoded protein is CASSQGGNNEQFF.

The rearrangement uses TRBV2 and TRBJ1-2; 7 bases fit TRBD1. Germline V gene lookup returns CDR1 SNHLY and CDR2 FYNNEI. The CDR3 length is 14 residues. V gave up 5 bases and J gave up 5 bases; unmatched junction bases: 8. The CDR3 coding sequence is TGTGCCAGCAGTACCTGGGACAGAGGTTATGGCTACACCTTC. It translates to CASSTWDRGYGYTF. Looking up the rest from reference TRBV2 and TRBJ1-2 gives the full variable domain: EPEVTQTPSHQVTQMGQEVILRCVPISNHLYFYWYRQILGQKVEFLVSFYNNEISEKSEIFDDQFSVERPDGSNFTLKIRSTKLEDSAMYFCASSTWDRGYGYTFGSGTRLTVV.

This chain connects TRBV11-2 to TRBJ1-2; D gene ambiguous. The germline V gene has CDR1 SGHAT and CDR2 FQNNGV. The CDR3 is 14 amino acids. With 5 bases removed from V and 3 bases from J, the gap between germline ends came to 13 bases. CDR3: CASSPGRRDYGYTF. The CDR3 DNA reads TGTGCCAGCAGCCCGGGAAGGAGAGACTATGGCTACACCTTC.

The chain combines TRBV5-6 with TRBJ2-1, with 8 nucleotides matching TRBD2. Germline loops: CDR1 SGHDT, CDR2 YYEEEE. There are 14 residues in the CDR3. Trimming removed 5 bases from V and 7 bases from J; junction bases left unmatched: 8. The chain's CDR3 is CASRYSGSINEQFF. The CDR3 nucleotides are TGTGCCAGCAGATACAGCGGGAGTATTAATGAGCAGTTCTTC.

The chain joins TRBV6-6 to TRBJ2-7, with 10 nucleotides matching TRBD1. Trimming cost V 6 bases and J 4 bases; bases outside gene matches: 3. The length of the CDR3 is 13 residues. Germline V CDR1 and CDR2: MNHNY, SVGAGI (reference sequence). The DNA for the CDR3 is TGTGCCAGCAGGGGACAGGGGATGTACGAGCAGTACTTC. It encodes CASRGQGMYEQYF.

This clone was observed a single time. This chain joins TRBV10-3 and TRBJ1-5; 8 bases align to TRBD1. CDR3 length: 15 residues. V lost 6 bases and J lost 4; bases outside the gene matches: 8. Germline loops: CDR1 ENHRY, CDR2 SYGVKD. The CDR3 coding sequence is TGTGCCATCAGGGACGACAGGGGTGGAAATCAGCCCCAGCATTTT. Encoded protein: CAIRDDRGGNQPQHF.

The DNA of the CDR3 is TGTGCCAGCAGTTTGAAAGGCAGGGCCGCTTTCTTT. Translating it yields CASSLKGRAAFF. The chain recombines TRBV28 with TRBJ1-1; D may be TRBD1 (5 bases). The ends were cut back, 3 bases at V and 11 bases at J, with 13 bases in the middle. Per germline, CDR1 MDHEN and CDR2 SYDVKM. The CDR3 contains 12 residues.

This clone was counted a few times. This chain's CDR3 is CASQGGGELFF. The CDR3 nucleotides are TGTGCCAGCCAGGGAGGCGGGGAGCTGTTTTTT. The chain carries TRBV5-4 and TRBJ2-2; a weak D match, TRBD2 (6 bases). The V gene's germline CDR1 is SGHNT and CDR2 YYREEE (reference sequence). V was pared by 7 bases and J by 7 bases, with 8 bases between. The CDR3 totals 11 residues.

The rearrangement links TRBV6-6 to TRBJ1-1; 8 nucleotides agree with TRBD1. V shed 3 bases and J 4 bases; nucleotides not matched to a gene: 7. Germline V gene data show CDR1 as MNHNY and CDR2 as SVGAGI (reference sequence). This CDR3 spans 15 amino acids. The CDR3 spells CASSYQGQGGTEAFF. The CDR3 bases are TGTGCCAGCAGTTATCAAGGACAGGGTGGCACTGAAGCTTTCTTT.